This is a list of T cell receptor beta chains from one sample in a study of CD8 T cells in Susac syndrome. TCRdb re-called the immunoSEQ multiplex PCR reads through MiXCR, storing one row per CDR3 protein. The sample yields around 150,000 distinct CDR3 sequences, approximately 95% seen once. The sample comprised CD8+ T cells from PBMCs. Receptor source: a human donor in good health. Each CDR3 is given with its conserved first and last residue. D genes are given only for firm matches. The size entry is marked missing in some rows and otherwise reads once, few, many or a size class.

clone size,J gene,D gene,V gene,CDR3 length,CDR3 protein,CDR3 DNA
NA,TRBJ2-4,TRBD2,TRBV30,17,CAWSVPSGRAIKNIQYF,TGTGCCTGGAGTGTACCTAGCGGGAGGGCCATCAAAAACATTCAGTACTTC
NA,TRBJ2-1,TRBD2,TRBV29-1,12,CSVRASGNEQFF,TGCAGCGTTCGGGCTAGCGGCAATGAGCAGTTCTTC
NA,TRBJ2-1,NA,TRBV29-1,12,CSPWGTHNEQFF,TGCAGCCCCTGGGGGACCCACAATGAGCAGTTCTTC
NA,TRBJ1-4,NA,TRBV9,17,CASSPSGGDTANEKLFF,TGTGCCAGCTCTCCAAGTGGTGGGGATACAGCTAATGAAAAACTGTTTTTT
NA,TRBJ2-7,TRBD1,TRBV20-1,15,CSANPGQGTSYEQYF,TGCAGTGCGAATCCGGGACAGGGGACTTCCTACGAGCAGTACTTC
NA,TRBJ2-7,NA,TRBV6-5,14,CASSYRAEAYEQYF,TGTGCCAGCAGTTACCGCGCGGAGGCCTACGAGCAGTACTTC
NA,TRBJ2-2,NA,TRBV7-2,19,CASSLDQWTVTSGGGELFF,TGTGCCAGCAGCTTAGACCAATGGACAGTTACTAGTGGTGGCGGGGAGCTGTTTTTT
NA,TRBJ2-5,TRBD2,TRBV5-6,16,CASSQAPSGREETQYF,TGTGCCAGCAGCCAGGCCCCTAGCGGGAGGGAAGAGACCCAGTACTTC
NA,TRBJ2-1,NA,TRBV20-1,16,CSAKDEAEGPYNEQFF,TGCAGTGCGAAGGACGAGGCGGAGGGACCTTACAATGAGCAGTTCTTC
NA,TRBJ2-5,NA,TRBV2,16,CASGVRNRLPGETQYF,TGTGCCAGCGGCGTACGTAACAGGCTACCAGGAGAGACCCAGTACTTC
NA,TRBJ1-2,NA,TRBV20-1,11,CSAKGQYGYTF,TGCAGTGCTAAAGGTCAATATGGCTACACCTTC
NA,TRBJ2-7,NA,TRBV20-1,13,CSAREGQPYEQYF,TGCAGTGCTAGAGAAGGACAGCCCTACGAGCAGTACTTC
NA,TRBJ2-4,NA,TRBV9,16,CASSVGNRGAKNIQYF,TGTGCCAGCAGCGTAGGGAACAGAGGTGCCAAAAACATTCAGTACTTC
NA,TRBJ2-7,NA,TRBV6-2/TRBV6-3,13,CASHQGAGYEQYF,TGTGCCAGTCACCAGGGTGCGGGGTACGAGCAGTACTTC
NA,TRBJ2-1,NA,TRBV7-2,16,CASSLAQMAFDNEQFF,TGTGCCAGCAGCTTAGCCCAGATGGCATTTGACAATGAGCAGTTCTTC
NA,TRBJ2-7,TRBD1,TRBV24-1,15,CATSDPPGQGYEQYF,TGTGCCACCAGTGATCCGCCGGGACAGGGGTACGAGCAGTACTTC
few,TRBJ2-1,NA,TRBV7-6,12,CASSLAGREQFF,TGTGCCAGCAGCTTAGCGGGTCGGGAGCAGTTCTTC
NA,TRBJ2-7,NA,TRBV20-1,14,CSASGYRGAYEQYF,TGCAGTGCTAGCGGCTACCGAGGAGCCTACGAGCAGTACTTC
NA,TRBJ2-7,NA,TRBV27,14,CASSLTRDGYEQYF,TGTGCCAGCAGTTTAACCCGGGACGGTTACGAGCAGTACTTC
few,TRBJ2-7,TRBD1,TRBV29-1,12,CSVDNRGDEQYF,TGCAGCGTAGATAACAGGGGCGACGAGCAGTACTTC
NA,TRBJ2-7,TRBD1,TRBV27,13,CASSVRDSYEQYF,TGTGCCAGCAGTGTCCGGGACAGCTACGAGCAGTACTTC
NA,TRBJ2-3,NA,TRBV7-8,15,CASSLVGLPGDTQYF,TGTGCCAGCAGCTTAGTGGGCCTTCCGGGCGATACGCAGTATTTT
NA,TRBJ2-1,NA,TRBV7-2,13,CASSLSRANEQFF,TGTGCCAGCAGCTTAAGTCGGGCCAATGAGCAGTTCTTC
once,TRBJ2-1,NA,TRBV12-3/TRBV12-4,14,CASSLSRGLDEQFF,TGTGCCAGCAGTTTGAGTCGGGGATTGGATGAGCAGTTCTTC
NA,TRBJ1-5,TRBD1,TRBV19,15,CASKYGTEGNQPQHF,TGTGCCAGTAAGTACGGGACAGAGGGAAATCAGCCCCAGCATTTT
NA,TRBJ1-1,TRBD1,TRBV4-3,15,CASTQGAGVNTEAFF,TGCGCCAGCACTCAGGGGGCCGGAGTGAACACTGAAGCTTTCTTT
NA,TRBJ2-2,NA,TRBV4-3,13,CASSQDISGELFF,TGCGCCAGCAGCCAAGATATCTCCGGGGAGCTGTTTTTT
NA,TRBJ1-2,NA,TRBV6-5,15,CASSFQGFTNYGYTF,TGTGCCAGCAGTTTTCAGGGATTTACTAACTATGGCTACACCTTC
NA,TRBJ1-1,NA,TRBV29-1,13,CSVEDPNTIEAFF,TGCAGCGTTGAAGATCCCAACACCATCGAAGCTTTCTTT
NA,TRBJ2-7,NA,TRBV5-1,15,CASSLEIGGTYEQYF,TGCGCCAGCAGCTTGGAAATTGGCGGAACCTACGAGCAGTACTTC
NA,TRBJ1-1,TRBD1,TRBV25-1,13,CASSAYRGTEAFF,TGTGCCAGCAGTGCCTACAGGGGTACTGAAGCTTTCTTT
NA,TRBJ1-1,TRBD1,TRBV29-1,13,CSVEEGTASEAFF,TGCAGCGTTGAAGAGGGGACAGCTTCTGAAGCTTTCTTT
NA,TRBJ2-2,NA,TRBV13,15,CASRLTGTNTGELFF,TGTGCCAGCAGATTGACAGGAACGAACACCGGGGAGCTGTTTTTT
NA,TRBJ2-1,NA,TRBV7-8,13,CASSSRAGNEQFF,TGTGCCAGCAGCTCCCGGGCTGGCAATGAGCAGTTCTTC
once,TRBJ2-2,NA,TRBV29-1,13,CSVEDLESGELFF,TGCAGCGTTGAAGATCTAGAAAGCGGGGAGCTGTTTTTT
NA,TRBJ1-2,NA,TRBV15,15,CATSRDGGSSYGYTF,TGTGCCACCAGCAGAGATGGGGGCTCTTCCTATGGCTACACCTTC
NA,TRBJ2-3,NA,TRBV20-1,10,CSAFLDTQYF,TGCAGTGCCTTTCTCGATACGCAGTATTTT
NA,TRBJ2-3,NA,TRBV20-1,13,CSARGQGTDTQYF,TGCAGTGCTAGAGGACAGGGCACAGATACGCAGTATTTT
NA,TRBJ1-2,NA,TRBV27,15,CASSRASGPENGYTF,TGTGCCAGCAGTCGGGCCTCGGGTCCGGAGAACGGCTACACCTTC
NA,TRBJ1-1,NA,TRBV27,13,CASSMSAGARAFF,TGTGCCAGCAGTATGTCAGCGGGGGCGAGGGCTTTCTTT
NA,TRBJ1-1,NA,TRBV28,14,CASSLGQRNTEAFF,TGTGCCAGCAGTTTGGGCCAGAGAAACACTGAAGCTTTCTTT
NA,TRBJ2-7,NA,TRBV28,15,CASSPWGGSSYEQYF,TGTGCCAGCAGCCCCTGGGGCGGGTCGTCCTACGAGCAGTACTTC
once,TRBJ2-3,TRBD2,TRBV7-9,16,CASSSSLAVYTDTQYF,TGTGCCAGCAGCTCCTCACTAGCGGTTTACACAGATACGCAGTATTTT
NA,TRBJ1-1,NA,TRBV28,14,CASSFTQTGTEAFF,TGTGCCAGCAGTTTTACTCAGACCGGCACTGAAGCTTTCTTT
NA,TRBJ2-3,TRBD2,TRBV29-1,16,CSVGGLAGEPADTQYF,TGCAGCGTTGGGGGACTAGCGGGAGAACCGGCAGATACGCAGTATTTT